This entry features one T cell receptor (beta chain) sequence. The sample is drawn from a study of blood T cell repertoires in COVID-19. Study background: In each case, the material was cDNA or gDNA derived from T cells, B-cell-depleted T cells, or PBMCs.

TCRdb's table, derived via immunoSEQ multiplex PCR, lists solely in-frame clones and lacks some. This sample has over 10,000 clones, with around 74% found just once. The CDR3 has 16 amino acids. Germline V lookup: CDR1 SGDLS, CDR2 YYNGEE. The V and J ends lost 4 bases and 1 base, in that order; junction bases with no gene match: 8. The source of this sequence is an elderly woman with acute or convalescent COVID-19. The sample comprised peripheral blood. The chain combines TRBV9 with TRBJ2-3, with 8 bases matching TRBD2. The CDR3 nucleotides are TGTGCCAGCAGCCCCCTAGCGGGTTGGGGCACAGATACGCAGTATTTT. This encodes CASSPLAGWGTDTQYF.